This TCR beta chain was found in a study of breast tumors, draining lymph nodes, adjacent tissues. Study-level findings and limits: Tumors had less TCR diversity than lymph nodes, more than nontumor tissue.

TCRdb itself ran the multiplex PCR reads through MiXCR, one entry per CDR3 protein. The sample lists 17,000 or so distinct CDR3 sequences; around two fifths were seen once. The length of the CDR3 is 14 residues. Trimming took 4 bases from V and 4 from J, leaving 11 bases between them. Germline V gives CDR1 ENHRY, CDR2 SYGVKD. This clonotype was picked up many times. The antigen is not known. The sample was breast tumor tissue. The TCR was taken from a female donor with breast cancer. Some clones in this sample may be carry-over from other donors' samples. This chain uses TRBV10-3 with TRBJ1-5; D unclear. The CDR3 DNA follows: TGTGCCATCAGTGTCGATGCGGGGAATCAGCCCCAGCATTTT. Encoded protein: CAISVDAGNQPQHF.